This T cell receptor (beta chain) was identified in a study of T cells in Graves' hyperthyroidism and ophthalmopathy. Study-level results: Blood shared most expanded thyroid clonotypes above 0.001.

Clinical symptoms, serum thyroxine, TRAb, thyroid ultrasound and orbital computed tomography informed diagnoses. Fresh 10 ml peripheral blood yielded PBMCs. Authors of the study amplified TCR beta CDR3 regions from RNA transcripts. An initial round of RT-PCR targeting the TCR CDR3 relied on the HTBI primer set. MiXCR was run by TCRdb on the multiplex PCR reads, yielding one entry per CDR3 protein. The repertoire holds fewer than 450,000 distinct CDR3 sequences, with about 17% as singletons. Germline V gene lookup returns CDR1 MNHEY and CDR2 SVGAGI. J was trimmed by 5 bases and V by 2 bases; bases with no gene match: 4. The CDR3 sequence is 14 residues long. Concerning this clonotype itself: What it binds is unknown.

The sample taken for sequencing was blood. This clonotype was sampled from a woman between 25 and 40 years old with Graves' hyperthyroidism that later progressed to Graves' ophthalmopathy. The rearrangement uses TRBV6-5 and TRBJ2-5, with 8 bases lining up with TRBD2. The CDR3 nucleotides read TGTGCCAGCAGTTACACCGGGAGGGGCGAGACCCAGTACTTC. Translating gives CASSYTGRGETQYF.